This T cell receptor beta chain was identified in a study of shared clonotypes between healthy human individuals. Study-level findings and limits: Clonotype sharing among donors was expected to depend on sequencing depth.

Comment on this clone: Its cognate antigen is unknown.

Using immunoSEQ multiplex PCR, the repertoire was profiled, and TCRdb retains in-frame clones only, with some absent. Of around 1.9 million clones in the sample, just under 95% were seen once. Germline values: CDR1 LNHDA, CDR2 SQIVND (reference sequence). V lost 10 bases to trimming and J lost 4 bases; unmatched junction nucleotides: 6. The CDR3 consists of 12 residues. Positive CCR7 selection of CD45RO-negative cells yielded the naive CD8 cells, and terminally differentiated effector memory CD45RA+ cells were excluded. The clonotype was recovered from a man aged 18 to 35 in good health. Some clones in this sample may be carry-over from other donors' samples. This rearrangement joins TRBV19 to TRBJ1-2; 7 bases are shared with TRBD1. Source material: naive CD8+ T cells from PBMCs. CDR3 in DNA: TGTGCCACCACGGGACAGACCTATGGCTACACCTTC. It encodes CATTGQTYGYTF. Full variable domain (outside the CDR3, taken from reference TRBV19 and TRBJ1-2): DGGITQSPKYLFRKEGQNVTLSCEQNLNHDAMYWYRQDPGQGLRLIYYSQIVNDFQKGDIAEGYSVSREKKESFPLTVTSAQKNPTAFYLCATTGQTYGYTFGSGTRLTVV.